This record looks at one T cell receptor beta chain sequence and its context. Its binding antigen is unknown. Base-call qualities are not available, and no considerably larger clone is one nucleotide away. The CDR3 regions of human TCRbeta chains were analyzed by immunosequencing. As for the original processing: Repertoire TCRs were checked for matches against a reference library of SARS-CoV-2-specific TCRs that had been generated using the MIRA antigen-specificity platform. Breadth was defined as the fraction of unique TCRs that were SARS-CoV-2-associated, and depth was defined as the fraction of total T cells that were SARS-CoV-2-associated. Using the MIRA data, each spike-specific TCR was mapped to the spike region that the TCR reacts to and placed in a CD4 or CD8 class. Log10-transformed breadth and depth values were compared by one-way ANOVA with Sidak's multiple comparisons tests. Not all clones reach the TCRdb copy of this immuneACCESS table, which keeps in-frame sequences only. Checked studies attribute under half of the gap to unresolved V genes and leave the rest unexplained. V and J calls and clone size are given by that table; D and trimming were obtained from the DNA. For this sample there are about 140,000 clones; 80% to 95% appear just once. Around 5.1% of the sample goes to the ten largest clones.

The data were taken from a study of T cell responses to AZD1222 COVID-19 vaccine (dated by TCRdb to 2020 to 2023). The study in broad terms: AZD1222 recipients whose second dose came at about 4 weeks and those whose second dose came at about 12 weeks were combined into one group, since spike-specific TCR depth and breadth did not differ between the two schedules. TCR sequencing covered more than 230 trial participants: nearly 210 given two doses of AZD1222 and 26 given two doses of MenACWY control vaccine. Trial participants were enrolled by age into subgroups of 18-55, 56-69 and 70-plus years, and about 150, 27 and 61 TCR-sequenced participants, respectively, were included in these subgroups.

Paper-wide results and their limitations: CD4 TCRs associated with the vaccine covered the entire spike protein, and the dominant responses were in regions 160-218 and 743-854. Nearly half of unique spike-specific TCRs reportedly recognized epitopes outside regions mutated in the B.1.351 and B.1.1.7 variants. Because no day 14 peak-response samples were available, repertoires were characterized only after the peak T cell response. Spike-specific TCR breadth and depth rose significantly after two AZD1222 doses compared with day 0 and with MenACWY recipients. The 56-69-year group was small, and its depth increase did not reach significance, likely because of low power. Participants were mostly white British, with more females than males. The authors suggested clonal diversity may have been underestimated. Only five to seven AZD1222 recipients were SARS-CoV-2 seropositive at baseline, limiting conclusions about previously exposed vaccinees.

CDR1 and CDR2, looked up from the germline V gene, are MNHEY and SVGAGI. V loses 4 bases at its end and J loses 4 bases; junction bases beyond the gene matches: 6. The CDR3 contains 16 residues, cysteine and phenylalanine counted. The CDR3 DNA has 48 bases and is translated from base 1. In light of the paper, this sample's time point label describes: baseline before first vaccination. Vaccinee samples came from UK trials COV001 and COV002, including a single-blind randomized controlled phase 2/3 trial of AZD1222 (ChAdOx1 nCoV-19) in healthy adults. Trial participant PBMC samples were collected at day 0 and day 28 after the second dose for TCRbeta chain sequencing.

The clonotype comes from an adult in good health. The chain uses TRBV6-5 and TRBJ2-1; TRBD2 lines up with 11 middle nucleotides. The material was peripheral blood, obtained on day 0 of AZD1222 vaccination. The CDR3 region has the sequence CASSSKTSGAYNEQFF. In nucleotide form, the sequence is TGTGCCAGCAGTTCCAAGACTAGCGGGGCTTACAATGAGCAGTTCTTC.